This T cell receptor beta chain was sequenced in a study of human T cells and chemical hapten exposure. V shed 5 bases and J shed 0 bases, with 10 bases lying between them. Germline assignment: CDR1 MDHEN and CDR2 SYDVKM. The length of the CDR3 is 15 residues. Study-wide results and caveats: Each of the donors had alopecia, so their immune responses may not resemble those of healthy people. TCRs exceeding 1 in 1000 frequency stayed unchanged with DPC sensitization.

The study used a library that attached unique molecular identifiers to individual cDNA molecules. MiXCR was run by TCRdb on the RACE reads, yielding one entry per CDR3 protein. In the table there are 65,000 to 90,000 distinct CDR3 sequences, 11% to 15% of which are singletons. With regard to this clonotype: Antigen: not known.

Time point noted: pre-sensitization, week 0. Treatment denoted: therapeutic diphenylcyclopropenone sensitization with weekly scalp DPC. Total RNA was isolated from unfractionated whole blood. This sequence originates from a woman aged 45 to 65 with alopecia areata. Some clones in this sample may be carry-over from other donors' samples. This material consisted of whole blood, taken in connection with sensitization to the hapten diphenylcyclopropenone (DPC). The chain joins TRBV28 to TRBJ2-2, with D unclear. CDR3 in amino acids: CASSHLAANTGELFF. In DNA form, the CDR3 reads TGTGCCAGCAGTCACCTGGCAGCGAACACCGGGGAGCTGTTTTTT.